This T cell receptor beta chain was sequenced for a study of cytomegalovirus exposure and HLA in healthy donors. Study details: Among several hundred genotyped donors, approximately 80% fell in the Caucasian-associated ancestry cluster.

Vbeta (60) and Jbeta (13) primers were used in the PCR. Method: immunoSEQ multiplex PCR; TCRdb's copy keeps in-frame clones and lacks some. The table for this sample gives 130,000 to 150,000 clones. The CDR3 is 14 amino acids. V gave up 4 bases and J gave up 2 bases, with 12 bases separating them. CDR1 SGHTS and CDR2 YDEGEE come from the germline V gene. Regarding this clone: The target antigen is unknown.

Whole-study results and caveats: Evidence from a later analysis indicated that most CMV-associated TCR beta chains looked HLA-restricted. Presence/absence results assume similar sequencing depth per donor, which may not hold.

V is TRBV5-8 and J is TRBJ1-1; weak D call: TRBD1 (5 bases). Sequences were obtained from PBMCs. The origin of this receptor is a male donor in good health and CMV-seronegative. The CDR3: CASSPGGFNTEAFF. The DNA of the CDR3 is TGTGCCAGCAGCCCCGGGGGATTCAACACTGAAGCTTTCTTT. Based on the CDR3 plus reference TRBV5-8 and TRBJ1-1, the full variable domain is EAGVTQSPTHLIKTRGQQATLRCSPISGHTSVYWYQQALGLGLQFLLWYDEGEERNRGNFPPRFSGRQFPNYSSELNVNALELEDSALYLCASSPGGFNTEAFFGQGTRLTVV.